At least ten counts were recorded for the clone carrying this T cell receptor (beta chain). Read sequence stops 3 residues before the CDR3 end, and the germline J gene provides the missing end. Produced via immunoSEQ multiplex PCR; TCRdb's table is partial and in-frame only. The sample has roughly 42,000 clones, none seen only once. This entry comes from a study of T cell clonality in common variable immunodeficiency. The V gene lost 9 bases and the J gene lost 2 bases, with 16 bases spanning the gap. CDR3 length: 14 residues. Per the germline V gene, CDR1 is LNHDA and CDR2 is SQIVND (reference sequence).

The rearrangement uses TRBV19 and TRBJ1-1; tentative D call: TRBD1 (6 bases). Sequencing was done on a sample of peripheral blood mononuclear cells. The receptor's source is a person aged 18 to 75 in good health. The part of the CDR3 DNA that was read is TGTGCCAGCATACAGGGTTTGATCAACACTGAA. This sequence encodes CASIQGLINTE. The full CDR3 protein is CASIQGLINTEAFF.